What follows describes a single T cell receptor beta chain. Its antigen is not known. This entry is derived from a study of shared clonotypes between healthy human individuals. Study observations and caveats: Rarefaction revealed incomplete sorted-subset sequencing despite large depth.

Generated by immunoSEQ multiplex PCR, the TCRdb table keeps only in-frame clones and is missing some. This table holds 650,000 to 800,000 clones, just under 75% found once. This clonotype was sampled from a woman in her thirties in good health. Sequencing was carried out using memory CD4+ T cells sorted from blood. Sample subset: CD45RA-negative fraction.

CDR3 nucleotides: TGTGCCAGCAGCCGAGAGTCTAATGAAAAACTGTTTTTT. The encoded protein is CASSRESNEKLFF. The chain carries TRBV7-8 and TRBJ1-4, with D hard to call. This CDR3 is 13 amino acids long. Germline CDR1 SGHVS, CDR2 FQNEAQ. Trimming left V 5 bases short and J 3 bases short, with 7 bases between.